The entry below describes one T cell receptor beta chain. What it recognizes is unknown. This specimen belongs to a study of cytomegalovirus exposure and HLA in healthy donors. Study outcomes and limitations: A further, later analysis showed that HLA-associated TCR beta chains (compared with equally common others) were more clonally expanded.

V was pared by 11 bases and J by 3 bases, with 18 bases between. The CDR3 extends over 14 amino acids. Germline CDR1 is MGHRA and CDR2 is YSYEKL. The primer mix had 60 Vbeta and 13 Jbeta primers. Repertoires were generated with immunoSEQ multiplex PCR, while TCRdb's copy carries only in-frame clones and drops some. This sample's table reports about 43,000 clones. This chain links TRBV4-1 with TRBJ2-3; tentatively, D is TRBD2 (6 bases). Sequenced: PBMCs. The clonotype was recovered from a woman under 40 in good health and CMV-seronegative. Here the CDR3 reads CAAARGTLTDTQYF. The CDR3 region has the DNA TGCGCCGCCGCCCGGGGGACCTTAACAGATACGCAGTATTTT.